Below, 32 T cell receptor beta chains from the same sample are listed, as sequenced in a study of T cells in Graves' hyperthyroidism and ophthalmopathy. TCR beta CDR3 region amplification was performed from RNA transcripts. The study used the HTBI primer set for a first-round RT-PCR of the TCR CDR3. TCRdb re-derived calls from the multiplex PCR reads in MiXCR, one entry per CDR3 protein. The sample holds about 610,000 distinct CDR3 sequences, about 16% seen once. The specimen was blood. The receptors stem from a woman aged 40 to 49 with Graves' ophthalmopathy.

This clonotype was observed a few times. One base away lies a much larger clone, so this may be a sequencing read error. This chain uses TRBV27 with TRBJ2-7; 7 bases align to TRBD1. Germline assignment: CDR1 MNHEY and CDR2 SMNVEV (reference sequence). This CDR3 region has 15 residues. The CDR3 protein is CASRETGLSSYKQYF. The CDR3 region has the DNA TGTGCCAGCAGGGAGACAGGGTTGAGCTCCTACAAGCAGTACTTC.

Regarding this clonotype: It may be a read error: a sequence one base away is much more abundant. V is TRBV6-1 and J is TRBJ1-1; D is unclear. The germline V gene has CDR1 MNHNS and CDR2 SASEGT. The CDR3 has 11 amino acids. In DNA form, the CDR3 reads TGTGCCAGCAGTGATTTGACTGGAGCTTTCTTT. Translated, it gives CASSDLTGAFF.

The table lists this clonotype with many counts. J is TRBJ2-7 and V is TRBV20-1, with 7 bases matching TRBD1. Germline loops: CDR1 DFQATT, CDR2 SNEGSKA (reference sequence). The CDR3 has 13 amino acids. V trimming: 2 bases; J trimming: 5 bases; junction bases outside the gene matches: 6. CDR3 sequence reads: CSARRQGIDEQYF. CDR3 DNA sequence: TGCAGTGCTAGACGACAGGGAATAGACGAGCAGTACTTC.

The CDR3 sequence: CASSLRAEGYEQFF. The CDR3 DNA follows: TGTGCCAGCAGTTTGCGGGCAGAGGGATATGAGCAGTTCTTC. The chain recombines TRBV12-3 or TRBV12-4 with TRBJ2-1; a possible D gene is TRBD2 (5 bases). CDR3 length: 14 residues. The ends were cut back, 3 bases at V and 8 bases at J, with 14 bases in the middle.

The chain joins TRBV20-1 to TRBJ2-1; TRBD1 aligns across 7 bases. Germline assignment: CDR1 DFQATT and CDR2 SNEGSKA (reference sequence). The trim removed 5 bases at V and 0 bases at J, leaving 4 bases unmatched. CDR3 length equals 14 residues. This chain's CDR3 is CSALDRRSYNEQFF. The CDR3 bases are TGCAGTGCTTTGGACAGGCGCTCCTACAATGAGCAGTTCTTC.

This clonotype has a handful of counts. The CDR3 protein is CASIGQGVKSWGAFF. DNA of the CDR3: TGCGCCAGTATAGGACAGGGAGTAAAAAGCTGGGGAGCTTTCTTT. The chain has TRBV10-2 and TRBJ1-1; 8 bases are shared with TRBD1. Unmatched junction bases numbered 19, after V lost 9 bases and J lost 10 bases. The length of the CDR3 is 15 residues. Germline V lookup: CDR1 WSHSY, CDR2 SAAADI.

The chain combines TRBV12-3 or TRBV12-4 with TRBJ2-2, with TRBD2 matching 7 bases. V trimming: 6 bases; J trimming: 3 bases; junction bases outside the gene matches: 7. The CDR3 is 15 amino acids. In DNA, the CDR3 is TGTGCCAGCAGCTACACTAGCGCCCACACCGGGGAGCTGTTTTTT. Its protein product is CASSYTSAHTGELFF.

This clonotype was seen a handful of times. V usage is TRBV5-4 and J usage is TRBJ2-5, with D perhaps matching TRBD2 (6 bases). Trimming took off 5 bases at V and 3 bases at J, with 17 bases between the two ends. Germline V gene data show CDR1 as SGHNT and CDR2 as YYREEE (reference sequence). The CDR3 contains 15 residues. CDR3 region: CASSSEGGVEETQYF. The CDR3 DNA reads TGTGCCAGCAGTAGTGAAGGAGGGGTGGAAGAGACCCAGTACTTC.

Ten or more counts support this clonotype. The chain combines TRBV7-6 with TRBJ2-5; 7 bases fit TRBD2. Trimming cost V 5 bases and J 1 base; bases outside gene matches: 10. The CDR3 runs to 16 residues. Germline V gene lookup returns CDR1 SGHVS and CDR2 FNYEAQ. The CDR3 loop is CASSPRLAALQETQYF. CDR3 nucleotide sequence: TGTGCCAGCAGCCCGAGACTAGCAGCCCTCCAAGAGACCCAGTACTTC.

This clonotype occurred many times. The rearrangement joins TRBV7-2 to TRBJ2-1, with unresolved D. This CDR3 has 16 amino acids. Germline V gene lookup returns CDR1 SGHTA and CDR2 FQGNSA. V shed 1 base and J shed 6 bases, with 16 bases lying between them. CDR3 coding DNA: TGTGCCAGCAGCTTAGTCGGCTCCAGTTACTTCAATGAGCAGTTCTTC. Translated: CASSLVGSSYFNEQFF.

This clonotype was seen many times. This rearrangement joins TRBV20-1 to TRBJ2-3, with TRBD1 identical over 8 bases. Trimming removed 3 bases from V and 5 bases from J; junction bases left unmatched: 7. CDR1 and CDR2 from the germline V gene are DFQATT and SNEGSKA (reference sequence). The CDR3 has 14 amino acids. The CDR3 sequence is CSASDRQGKDTQYF. DNA of the CDR3: TGCAGTGCTAGTGATCGACAGGGGAAAGATACGCAGTATTTT.

On this clonotype itself: This may be a read error: a much more frequent sequence differs by one nucleotide. The chain couples TRBV11-2 to TRBJ2-1, with D tentatively TRBD2 (6 bases). The CDR3 sequence is 12 residues long. Germline V CDR1 and CDR2: SGHAT, FQNNGV. The CDR3 nucleotides are TGTGCCGGCAGCTTATTCGGGGGTGAGCAGTTCTTC. It translates to CAGSLFGGEQFF.

Ten or more counts support this clonotype. The V call is TRBV28, the J call TRBJ2-7; 15 bases agree with TRBD2. V lost 6 bases to trimming and J lost 4 bases; unmatched junction nucleotides: 7. Germline assignment: CDR1 MDHEN and CDR2 SYDVKM. This CDR3 contains 16 residues. CDR3 in DNA: TGTGCCAGCAGCTCCGGGACTAGCGGGAGGTTATACGAGCAGTACTTC. Residues: CASSSGTSGRLYEQYF.

This clonotype occurred many times. The rearrangement uses TRBV20-1 and TRBJ2-1; D perhaps matches TRBD1 (6 bases). This CDR3 is built from 15 residues. V gave up 2 bases and J gave up 9 bases, with 20 bases separating them. The germline gives CDR1 DFQATT, CDR2 SNEGSKA (reference sequence). The CDR3 DNA is TGCAGTGCTAGAATCGGACCGGGACAAACTATTGAGCAGTTCTTC. Amino acid sequence: CSARIGPGQTIEQFF.

The rearrangement joins TRBV10-1 to TRBJ2-1, with 11 positions matching TRBD1. The last part of the DNA fits TRBJ2-7 better; the J call may be wrong. The CDR3 runs 16 residues. Germline CDR1 and CDR2: WNHNN and SYGVQD (reference sequence). The CDR3, as DNA: TGCGCCAGCAGTCTTCACCGCGGGACAGGGGGTAATGAGCAGTACTTC. Its translation: CASSLHRGTGGNEQYF.

This clonotype was found a few times. This chain links TRBV20-1 with TRBJ2-1; 15 bases match TRBD2. There are 15 residues in the CDR3. The V and J ends lost 5 bases and 4 bases, in that order; junction bases with no gene match: 3. Germline CDR1 DFQATT, CDR2 SNEGSKA (reference sequence). CDR3 bases: TGCAGTGCTGGACTAGCGGGAGGGCCATACAATGAGCAGTTCTTC. Translated, it gives CSAGLAGGPYNEQFF.

This chain uses TRBV7-9 with TRBJ2-5; unclear D gene. CDR3 length: 10 amino acids. Trimming left V 10 bases short and J 5 bases short, with 8 bases between. The germline CDR1 and CDR2 sequences are SEHNR and FQNEAQ (reference sequence). The CDR3 loop is CATFRETQYF. In nucleotides, the CDR3 is TGTGCCACCTTTAGGGAGACCCAGTACTTC.

On this clonotype: A read error is possible here, since a much larger clone lies one base away. This chain uses TRBV5-1 with TRBJ1-1, with 9 bases matching TRBD1. CDR3 size: 15 residues. CDR1 and CDR2 (germline): SGHRS, YFSETQ. CDR3 DNA: TGCGCCAGCAGCTTGGGGGACAGGGAAAGGACTGAAGCTCTCTTT. Amino acids: CASSLGDRERTEALF.

The chain uses TRBV7-9 and TRBJ2-2; 7 bases are shared with TRBD1. The CDR3 contains 16 residues. Germline V lookup: CDR1 SEHNR, CDR2 FQNEAQ (reference sequence). The ends lost 2 bases at V and 5 bases at J; junction bases unmatched: 8. Here the CDR3 DNA reads TGTGCCAGCAGCTTAACCGGGACAGTCAGGACCGGGGAGCTGTTTTTT. Translation: CASSLTGTVRTGELFF.

V and J are TRBV5-1 and TRBJ2-7; 11 bases are a match to TRBD1. Per germline, CDR1 SGHRS and CDR2 YFSETQ. The CDR3 is 17 residues long. The junction had 12 bases not matched to a gene; V was cut back by 6 bases and J by 1 base. This CDR3 is CASIPDRGRVESYEQYF. CDR3 nucleotides: TGCGCCAGCATCCCGGACAGGGGGCGCGTTGAATCCTACGAGCAGTACTTC.

This clonotype was counted a few times. The V gene is TRBV6-1, the J gene TRBJ2-5; D possibly corresponds to TRBD1 (6 bases). The CDR3 is 15 amino acids. The germline V gene has CDR1 MNHNS and CDR2 SASEGT. V was cut by 4 bases and J by 5 bases, with 17 bases left in between. For the CDR3, the DNA is TGTGCCAGCAGTGTAATTGACAGGAATGGGGAGACCCAGTACTTC. As protein: CASSVIDRNGETQYF.

The chain combines TRBV28 with TRBJ2-1; no definite D call. Deletions cut 7 bases from V and 9 bases from J, with 10 bases between. CDR1 is MDHEN and CDR2 is SYDVKM in the germline V gene. There are 11 residues in the CDR3. CDR3: CASTEWGEQFF. CDR3 nucleotides: TGTGCCAGCACTGAGTGGGGTGAGCAGTTCTTC.

This clonotype was found many times. CDR3 DNA: TGTGCCAGCTCACCACAGGACAGGAAGAACACCGGGGAGCTGTTTTTT. This encodes CASSPQDRKNTGELFF. J is TRBJ2-2 and V is TRBV18; TRBD1 matches at 7 bases. CDR3 length: 16 residues. J gave up 1 base and V 1 base, and 3 bases lay outside the gene matches. CDR1 and CDR2 from the germline V gene are KGHSH and LQKENI.

This chain connects TRBV5-1 to TRBJ2-7, with D maybe TRBD2 (6 bases). Germline-derived CDR1 and CDR2 are SGHRS and YFSETQ. V lost 4 bases and J 4 bases, leaving 18 bases between the germline ends. This CDR3 has 15 amino acids. The CDR3 coding sequence is TGCGCCAGCAGCCTCATTACCGGGACTTCATACGAGCAGTACTTC. Translated, it gives CASSLITGTSYEQYF.

This clonotype has at least ten counts. The V call is TRBV12-3 or TRBV12-4, the J call TRBJ1-1, with unresolved D. This CDR3 contains 13 residues. Trimming took 6 bases from V and 3 from J, leaving 11 bases between them. CDR3 coding DNA: TGTGCCAGCAGACGTGACCGGCACACTGAAGCTTTCTTT. Translated, it gives CASRRDRHTEAFF.

This clonotype was found many times. The chain combines TRBV6-2 or TRBV6-3 with TRBJ1-2, with 7 bases aligning to TRBD1. The germline gives CDR1 MNHEY, CDR2 SVGEGT. This CDR3 contains 12 residues. Trimming took 6 bases from V and 4 from J; bases not matched to a gene: 2. The CDR3 DNA sequence: TGTGCCAGCAGGACAGGGTCCTATGGCTACACCTTC. The encoded protein is CASRTGSYGYTF.

The chain carries TRBV12-3 or TRBV12-4 and TRBJ1-5; tentatively, D is TRBD1 (6 bases). Trimming pared 1 base from V and 6 bases from J, leaving 16 bases between. The CDR3 sequence is 16 residues long. The CDR3, as DNA: TGTGCCAGCAGTTTAGGAGGGGGACTCGGCGGTCAGCCCCAGCATTTT. Protein: CASSLGGGLGGQPQHF.

V gene TRBV4-1 combines with J gene TRBJ1-6; 8 bases are a match to TRBD1. Germline CDR1 MGHRA, CDR2 YSYEKL. The CDR3 is 15 residues long. The junction had 3 bases not matched to a gene; V was cut back by 2 bases and J by 6 bases. The CDR3 loop reads CASSQLRGRNSPLHF. CDR3 DNA sequence: TGCGCCAGCAGCCAACTCAGGGGGCGTAATTCACCCCTCCACTTT.

This clonotype was observed many times. The chain couples TRBV20-1 to TRBJ2-5; possibly TRBD2 for D (5 bases). The germline V gene has CDR1 DFQATT and CDR2 SNEGSKA (reference sequence). V shed 0 bases and J shed 5 bases, with 19 bases lying between them. This CDR3 contains 16 residues. The CDR3 is CSARDPITGNWETQYF. The CDR3 DNA reads TGCAGTGCTAGAGATCCAATCACGGGAAATTGGGAGACCCAGTACTTC.

This clonotype was seen only a few times. J is TRBJ1-5 and V is TRBV28; D perhaps matches TRBD1 (6 bases). Trimming pared 4 bases from V and 5 bases from J, leaving 12 bases between. The CDR3 is 14 amino acids. Germline loops: CDR1 MDHEN, CDR2 SYDVKM. In DNA, the CDR3 is TGTGCCAGCAGTTGGCCAGGGGTTCATCAGCCCCAGCATTTT. It is translated as CASSWPGVHQPQHF.

This clonotype was seen repeatedly, ten times or more. The rearrangement uses TRBV29-1 and TRBJ2-6; TRBD1 aligns across 7 bases. The ends lost 7 bases at V and 2 bases at J; junction bases unmatched: 5. In germline, CDR1 is SQVTM, CDR2 ANQGSEA. The CDR3 has 14 amino acids. The CDR3 DNA sequence: TGCAGCGCCATGCAGGGGGCTGGGGCCAACGTCCTGACTTTC. Translated, it gives CSAMQGAGANVLTF.

The V call is TRBV25-1, the J call TRBJ2-1; D may match TRBD1 or TRBD2 (6 bases each). Trimming removed 2 bases at V and 5 bases at J, with 13 bases between. The CDR3 extends over 15 amino acids. The germline gives CDR1 MGHDK, CDR2 SYGVNS. The CDR3 is CASSEVSEGDNEQFF. The CDR3, as DNA: TGTGCCAGCAGTGAAGTTTCGGAGGGGGACAATGAGCAGTTCTTC. The variable domain in full, with the rest retrieved from reference TRBV25-1 and TRBJ2-1, is EADIYQTPRYLVIGTGKKITLECSQTMGHDKMYWYQQDPGMELHLIHYSYGVNSTEKGDLSSESTVSRIRTEHFPLTLESARPSHTSQYLCASSEVSEGDNEQFFGPGTRLTVL.